The source of this T cell receptor beta chain is a study of early T cells in non-severe SARS-CoV-2 infection. There are many counts of this clonotype. The ends were cut back, 2 bases at V and 3 bases at J, with 13 bases in the middle. The V gene's germline CDR1 is DFQATT and CDR2 SNEGSKA (reference sequence). This CDR3 comprises 15 residues. MiXCR, applied by TCRdb to the 5' RACE reads, yields one record per CDR3 protein. There are around 29,000 distinct CDR3 sequences in the sample; 5.7% occur only once, and under 7% lies in the top ten. The source of this sequence is an adult who was a healthcare worker with PCR-confirmed SARS-CoV-2 infection or an uninfected control (not recorded which). Material: whole blood. This chain joins TRBV20-1 and TRBJ1-4; D may be TRBD1 (6 bases). CDR3 sequence (DNA): TGCAGTGCTAGATCCCGCAGGGGACCTAATGAAAAACTGTTTTTT. Translated, it gives CSARSRRGPNEKLFF.